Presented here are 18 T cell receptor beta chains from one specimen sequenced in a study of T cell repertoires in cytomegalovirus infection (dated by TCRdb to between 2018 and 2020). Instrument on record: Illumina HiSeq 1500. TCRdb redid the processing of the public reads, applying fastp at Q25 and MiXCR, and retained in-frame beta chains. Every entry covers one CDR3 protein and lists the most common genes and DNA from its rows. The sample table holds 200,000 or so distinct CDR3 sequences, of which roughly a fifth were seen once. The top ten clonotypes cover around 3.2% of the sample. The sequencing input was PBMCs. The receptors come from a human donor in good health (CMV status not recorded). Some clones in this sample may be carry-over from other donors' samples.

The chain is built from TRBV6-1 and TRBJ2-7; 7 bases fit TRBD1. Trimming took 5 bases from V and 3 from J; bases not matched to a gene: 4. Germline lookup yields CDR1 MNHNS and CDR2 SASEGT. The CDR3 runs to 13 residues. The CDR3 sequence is CASSRDSNYEQYF. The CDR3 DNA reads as TGTGCCAGCAGTCGGGACAGTAACTACGAGCAGTACTTC.

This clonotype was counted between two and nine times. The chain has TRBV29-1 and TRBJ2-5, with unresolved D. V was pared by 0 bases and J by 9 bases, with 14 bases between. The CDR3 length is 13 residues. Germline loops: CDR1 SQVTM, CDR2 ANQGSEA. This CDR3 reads CSVEDTTQWAQYF. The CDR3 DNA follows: TGCAGCGTTGAAGATACGACCCAATGGGCCCAGTACTTC.

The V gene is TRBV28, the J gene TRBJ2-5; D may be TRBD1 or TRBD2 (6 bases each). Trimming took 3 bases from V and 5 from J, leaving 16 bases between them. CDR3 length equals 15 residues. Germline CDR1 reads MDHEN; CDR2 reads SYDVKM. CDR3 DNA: TGTGCCAGCAGTTTCGCTCTCGGGGGCATGGAGACCCAGTACTTC. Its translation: CASSFALGGMETQYF.

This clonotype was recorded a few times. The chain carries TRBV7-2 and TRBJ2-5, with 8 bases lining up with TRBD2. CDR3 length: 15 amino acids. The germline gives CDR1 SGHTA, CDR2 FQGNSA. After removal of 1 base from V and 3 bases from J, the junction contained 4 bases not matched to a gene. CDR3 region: CASSLGLGLEETQYF. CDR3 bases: TGTGCCAGCAGCTTAGGCTTGGGACTAGAAGAGACCCAGTACTTC.

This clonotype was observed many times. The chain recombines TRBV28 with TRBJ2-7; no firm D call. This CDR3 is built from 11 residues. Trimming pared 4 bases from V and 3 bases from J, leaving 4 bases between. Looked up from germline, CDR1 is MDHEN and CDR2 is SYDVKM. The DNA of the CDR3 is TGTGCCAGCAGTTGGGGCTACGAGCAGTACTTC. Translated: CASSWGYEQYF.

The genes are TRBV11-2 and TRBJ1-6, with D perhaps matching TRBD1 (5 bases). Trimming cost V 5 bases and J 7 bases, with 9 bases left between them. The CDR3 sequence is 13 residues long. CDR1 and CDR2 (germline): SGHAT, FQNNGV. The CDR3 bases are TGTGCCAGCAGCGTGGAGGGGAATTCACCCCTCCACTTT. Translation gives CASSVEGNSPLHF.

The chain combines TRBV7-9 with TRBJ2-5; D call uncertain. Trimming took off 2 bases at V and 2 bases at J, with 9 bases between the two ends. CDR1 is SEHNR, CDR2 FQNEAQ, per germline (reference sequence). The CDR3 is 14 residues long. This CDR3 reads CASSLSPLQETQYF. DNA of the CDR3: TGTGCCAGCAGCTTATCACCTTTACAAGAGACCCAGTACTTC. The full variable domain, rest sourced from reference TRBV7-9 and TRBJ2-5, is DTGVSQNPRHKITKRGQNVTFRCDPISEHNRLYWYRQTLGQGPEFLTYFQNEAQLEKSRLLSDRFSAERPKGSFSTLEIQRTEQGDSAMYLCASSLSPLQETQYFGPGTRLLVL.

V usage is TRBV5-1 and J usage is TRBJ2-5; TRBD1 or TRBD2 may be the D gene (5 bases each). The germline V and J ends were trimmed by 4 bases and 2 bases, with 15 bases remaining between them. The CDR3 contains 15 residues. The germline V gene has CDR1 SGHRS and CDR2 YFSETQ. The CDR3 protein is CASSRGNEQQETQYF. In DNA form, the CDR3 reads TGCGCCAGCAGCCGGGGCAACGAACAGCAAGAGACCCAGTACTTC.

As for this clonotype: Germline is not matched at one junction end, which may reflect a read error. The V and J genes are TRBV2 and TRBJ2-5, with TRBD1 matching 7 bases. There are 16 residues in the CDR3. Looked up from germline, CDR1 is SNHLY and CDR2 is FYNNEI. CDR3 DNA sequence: TGTGCCAGCAGTGCCCCTCGGGACAGCCTCCAAGAGACCCCGTACTTC. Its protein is CASSAPRDSLQETPYF.

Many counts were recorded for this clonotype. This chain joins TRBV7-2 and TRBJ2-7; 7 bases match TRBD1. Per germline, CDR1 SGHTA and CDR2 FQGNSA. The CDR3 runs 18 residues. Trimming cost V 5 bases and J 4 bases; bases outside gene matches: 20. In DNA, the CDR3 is TGTGCCAGCAGCCAGACGGGACAGCCACAGCCTCGGGGTTACGAGCAGTACTTC. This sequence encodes CASSQTGQPQPRGYEQYF.

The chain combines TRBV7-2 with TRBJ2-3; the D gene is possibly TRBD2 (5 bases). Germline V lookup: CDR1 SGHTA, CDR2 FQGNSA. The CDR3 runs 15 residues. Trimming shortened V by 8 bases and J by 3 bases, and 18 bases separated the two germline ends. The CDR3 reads CASGVSGGWTDTQYF. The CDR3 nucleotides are TGTGCCAGCGGTGTCTCGGGCGGGTGGACAGATACGCAGTATTTT.

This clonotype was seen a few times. The CDR3 is CASSFRGSGANVLTF. The CDR3 bases are TGTGCCAGCAGCTTCAGGGGCTCAGGGGCCAACGTCCTGACTTTC. The genes are TRBV5-6 and TRBJ2-6; possibly TRBD1 for D (6 bases). V gave up 2 bases and J gave up 4 bases, with 10 bases separating them. The germline gives CDR1 SGHDT, CDR2 YYEEEE. CDR3 length equals 15 residues.

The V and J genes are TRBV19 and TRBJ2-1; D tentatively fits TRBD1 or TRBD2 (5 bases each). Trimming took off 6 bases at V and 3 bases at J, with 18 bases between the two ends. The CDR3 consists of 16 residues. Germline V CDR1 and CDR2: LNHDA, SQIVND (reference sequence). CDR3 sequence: CASRSRGGGFYNEQFF. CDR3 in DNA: TGTGCCAGTAGGTCTCGGGGTGGGGGTTTCTACAATGAGCAGTTCTTC.

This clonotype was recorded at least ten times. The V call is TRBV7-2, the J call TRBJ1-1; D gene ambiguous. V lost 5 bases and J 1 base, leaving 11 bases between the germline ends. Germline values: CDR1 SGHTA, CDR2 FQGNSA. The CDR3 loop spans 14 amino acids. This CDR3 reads CASSPRRTNTEAFF. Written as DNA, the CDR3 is TGTGCCAGCAGCCCACGTCGGACGAACACTGAAGCTTTCTTT.

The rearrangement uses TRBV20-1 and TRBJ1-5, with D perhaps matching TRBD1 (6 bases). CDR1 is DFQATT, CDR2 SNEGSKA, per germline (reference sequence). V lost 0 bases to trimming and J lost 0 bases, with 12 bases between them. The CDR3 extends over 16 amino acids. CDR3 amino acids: CSARDPGQFSNQPQHF. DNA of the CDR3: TGCAGTGCTAGAGATCCTGGACAGTTTAGCAATCAGCCCCAGCATTTT.

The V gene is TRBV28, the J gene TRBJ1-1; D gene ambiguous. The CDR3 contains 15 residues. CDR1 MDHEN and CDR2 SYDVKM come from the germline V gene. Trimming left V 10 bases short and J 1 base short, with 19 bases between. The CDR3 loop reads CAIKELGPKNTEAFF. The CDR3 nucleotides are TGTGCCATCAAAGAGCTGGGCCCCAAGAACACTGAAGCTTTCTTT.

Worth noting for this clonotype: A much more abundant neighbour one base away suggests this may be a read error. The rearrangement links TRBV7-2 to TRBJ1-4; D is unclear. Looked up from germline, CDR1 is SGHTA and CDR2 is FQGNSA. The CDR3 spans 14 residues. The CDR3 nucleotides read TGTGCCTGCAGCTTATGGGAGACTAATGAAAAACTGTTTTTT. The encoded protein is CACSLWETNEKLFF.

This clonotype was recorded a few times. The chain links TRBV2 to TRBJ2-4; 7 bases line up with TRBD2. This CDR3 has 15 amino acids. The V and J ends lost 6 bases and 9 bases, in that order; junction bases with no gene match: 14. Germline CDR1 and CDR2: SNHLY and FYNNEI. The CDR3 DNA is TGTGCCAGCAGAATAACGGGCGGGAGTGTCGGCATTCAGTACTTC. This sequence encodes CASRITGGSVGIQYF.